This TCR beta chain was identified during a study of blood T cell repertoires in COVID-19. Assay used: immunoSEQ multiplex PCR; TCRdb lists only in-frame clones, some missing. The sample records under 450,000 clones, roughly 90% being singletons. The CDR3 loop spans 18 amino acids. Germline assignment: CDR1 SGHTA and CDR2 FQGNSA. Trimming left V 3 bases short and J 5 bases short, with 25 bases between. Sequences were obtained from peripheral blood. V and J are TRBV7-2 and TRBJ1-2; no clear D. This clonotype was obtained from a woman in her forties with COVID-19, enrolled during active disease. CDR3 residues: CASSFFVVGEALTYGYTF. The CDR3 bases are TGTGCCAGCAGCTTTTTTGTAGTCGGGGAAGCATTGACTTATGGCTACACCTTC.